Listed below are T cell receptor beta chains from one sample, sequenced in a study of PD-1 blockade in classical Hodgkin lymphoma. Sequenced by immunoSEQ multiplex PCR; TCRdb stores in-frame clones only, minus some. The table records more than 40,000 clones, around 76% of them present only once. This material consisted of peripheral blood mononuclear cells (PBMCs), taken before the second cycle of nivolumab. Receptor source: a human donor with classical Hodgkin lymphoma. CDR3s include the opening cysteine and the closing phenylalanine or tryptophan. Each record gives: J gene, clone size, V gene, CDR3 protein. The size of a clone is reported for some rows only, either as once, few or many, or as a class for expanded clones.

J: TRBJ2-4; size: .; V: TRBV7-9; CDR3: CASSLTGGTGDIQYF
J: TRBJ2-7; size: .; V: TRBV7-9; CDR3: CASSFGRTGSYEQYF
J: TRBJ2-1; size: .; V: TRBV9; CDR3: CASSGLATGKSSYNEQFF
J: TRBJ2-6; size: few; V: TRBV19; CDR3: CASSPDREAGANVLTF
J: TRBJ1-3; size: .; V: TRBV6-6; CDR3: CASSYPSGVGNTIYF
J: TRBJ2-7; size: .; V: TRBV27; CDR3: CASSSHGTGYEQYF
J: TRBJ2-7; size: .; V: TRBV27; CDR3: CASRSGYEQYF
J: TRBJ1-6; size: .; V: TRBV6-6; CDR3: CASIPGMGYPSPLHF
J: TRBJ2-3; size: .; V: TRBV29-1; CDR3: CSVATGGGTDTQYF
J: TRBJ2-2; size: .; V: TRBV9; CDR3: CASSANTGELFF
J: TRBJ2-1; size: .; V: TRBV29-1; CDR3: CSVEDGGGWYNEQFF
J: TRBJ1-2; size: .; V: TRBV9; CDR3: CASSVGAGRGRDGYTF
J: TRBJ1-5; size: .; V: TRBV19; CDR3: CASRGVIYQPQHF
J: TRBJ2-1; size: .; V: TRBV5-1; CDR3: CASSTTGNEQFF
J: TRBJ1-1; size: .; V: TRBV15; CDR3: CATSRDRWGNTEAFF
J: TRBJ1-2; size: medium-sized; V: TRBV30; CDR3: CAWSVPSFPYGYTF
J: TRBJ2-1; size: .; V: TRBV7-7; CDR3: CASSSGGAYNEQFF
J: TRBJ1-5; size: .; V: TRBV4-3; CDR3: CASSQDLVGQGAQPQHF
J: TRBJ2-3; size: .; V: TRBV28; CDR3: CASSLGLSGSATDTQYF
J: TRBJ2-1; size: few; V: TRBV9; CDR3: CASSTSGGQGRFF
J: TRBJ2-7; size: .; V: TRBV6-5; CDR3: CASKLGLDSSYEQYF
J: TRBJ2-5; size: .; V: TRBV30; CDR3: CAWSRLAGDRETQYF
J: TRBJ2-5; size: .; V: TRBV4-2; CDR3: CASSIGQGEAQYF
J: TRBJ1-2; size: .; V: TRBV9; CDR3: CASSVVTGDNYGYTF
J: TRBJ2-7; size: medium-sized; V: TRBV4-3; CDR3: CASSQDTTGVPYEQYF
J: TRBJ2-7; size: .; V: TRBV10-3; CDR3: CAIKLPLDYEQYF
J: TRBJ2-3; size: .; V: TRBV19; CDR3: CASSIEGSSPTDTQYF
J: TRBJ2-7; size: few; V: TRBV27; CDR3: CASSFRYTGDEQYF
J: TRBJ2-7; size: .; V: TRBV28; CDR3: CASSFARGGFWQYF
J: TRBJ2-1; size: .; V: TRBV5-1; CDR3: CASSLFGGNEQFF
J: TRBJ1-1; size: .; V: TRBV4-3; CDR3: CASSQVELTEAFF
J: TRBJ2-7; size: few; V: TRBV4-3; CDR3: CASSQGLAEYEQYF
J: TRBJ1-1; size: .; V: TRBV7-2; CDR3: CASSLNWGVEAFF
J: TRBJ1-2; size: few; V: TRBV6-5; CDR3: CASSYSSVYGYTF
J: TRBJ2-2; size: .; V: TRBV10-3; CDR3: CAISESVSSGGRDTGELFF